This T cell receptor (beta chain) was observed in a study of blood T cell repertoires in COVID-19. As originally analysed: Amplification with reference gene primers provided the estimates of nucleated cell counts. Data came from immunoSEQ multiplex PCR; TCRdb stores just in-frame clones and leaves some out. That table is the source of V, J and clone size, and D and trimming were worked out from the DNA. The sample contains 270,000 or so clones, roughly 90% of which appear only once. V shed 4 bases, J shed 7 bases, and the junction held 10 bases outside the gene matches. Germline CDR1 reads SGHRS; CDR2 reads YFSETQ. CDR3 length: 14 residues.

The sequenced sample was peripheral blood. The J gene is TRBJ1-1, the V gene TRBV5-1, with 7 bases that match TRBD1. The sequence was obtained from a woman aged 55-70 years with COVID-19, enrolled during active disease. The CDR3 coding sequence is TGCGCCAGCAGCGGCGGGACAGAGGGTCTTGAAGCTTTCTTT. This codes for CASSGGTEGLEAFF. The full variable domain, rest sourced from reference TRBV5-1 and TRBJ1-1, is KAGVTQTPRYLIKTRGQQVTLSCSPISGHRSVSWYQQTPGQGLQFLFEYFSETQRNKGNFPGRFSGRQFSNSRSEMNVSTLELGDSALYLCASSGGTEGLEAFFGQGTRLTVV.